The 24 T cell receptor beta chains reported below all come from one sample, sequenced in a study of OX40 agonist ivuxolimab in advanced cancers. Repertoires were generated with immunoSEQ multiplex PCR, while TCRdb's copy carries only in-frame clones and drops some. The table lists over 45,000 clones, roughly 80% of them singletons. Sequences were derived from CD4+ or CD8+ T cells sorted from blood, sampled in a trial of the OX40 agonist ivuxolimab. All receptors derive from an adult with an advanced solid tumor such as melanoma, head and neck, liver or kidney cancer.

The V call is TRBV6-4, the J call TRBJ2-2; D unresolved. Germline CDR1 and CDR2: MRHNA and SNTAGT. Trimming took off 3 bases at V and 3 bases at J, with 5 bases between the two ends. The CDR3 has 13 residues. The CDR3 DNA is TGTGCCAGCAGTGAAGGTTACACCGGGGAGCTGTTTTTT. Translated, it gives CASSEGYTGELFF.

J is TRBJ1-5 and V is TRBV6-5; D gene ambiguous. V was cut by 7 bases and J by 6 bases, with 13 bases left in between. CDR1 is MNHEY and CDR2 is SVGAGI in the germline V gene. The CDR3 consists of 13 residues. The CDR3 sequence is CASTRQVGQPQHF. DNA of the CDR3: TGTGCCAGCACCAGGCAGGTTGGTCAGCCCCAGCATTTT.

CDR3 in amino acids: CASSQDGGLRNEQFF. For the CDR3, the DNA is TGTGCCAGCAGCCAAGATGGAGGACTCCGAAATGAGCAGTTCTTC. V usage is TRBV4-2 and J usage is TRBJ2-1; TRBD2 might be the D (5 bases). The germline V gene encodes CDR1 LGHNA and CDR2 YNFKEQ. The CDR3 loop spans 15 amino acids. Trimming took 0 bases from V and 7 from J, leaving 13 bases between them.

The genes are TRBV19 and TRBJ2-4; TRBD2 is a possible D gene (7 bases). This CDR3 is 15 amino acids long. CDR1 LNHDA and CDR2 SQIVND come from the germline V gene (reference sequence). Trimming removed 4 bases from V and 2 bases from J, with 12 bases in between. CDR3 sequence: CASSTTGGSKNIQYF. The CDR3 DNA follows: TGTGCCAGTAGTACGACGGGGGGCTCCAAAAACATTCAGTACTTC.

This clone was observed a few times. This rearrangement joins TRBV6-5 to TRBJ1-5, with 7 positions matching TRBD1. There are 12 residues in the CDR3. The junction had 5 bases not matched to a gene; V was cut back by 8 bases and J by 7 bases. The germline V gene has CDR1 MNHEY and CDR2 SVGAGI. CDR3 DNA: TGTGCCAGCGGGATACAGGGGCAGCCCCAGCATTTT. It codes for CASGIQGQPQHF.

CDR3 DNA: TGTGCCAGCAGTGAACAAAACTCCCCAAGGGAGACCCAGTACTTC. Translation gives CASSEQNSPRETQYF. The J gene is TRBJ2-5, the V gene TRBV6-1; no definite D call. Germline-derived CDR1 and CDR2 are MNHNS and SASEGT. The CDR3 is 15 residues long. V dropped 2 bases and J dropped 5 bases, with 15 bases sitting between them.

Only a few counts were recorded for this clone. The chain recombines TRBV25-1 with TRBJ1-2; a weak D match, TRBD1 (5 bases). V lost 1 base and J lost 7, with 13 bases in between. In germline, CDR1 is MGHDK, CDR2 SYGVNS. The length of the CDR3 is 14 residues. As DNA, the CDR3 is TGTGCCAGCAGTGAATGGGGAGGGGCCCGTGGCTACACCTTC. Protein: CASSEWGGARGYTF.

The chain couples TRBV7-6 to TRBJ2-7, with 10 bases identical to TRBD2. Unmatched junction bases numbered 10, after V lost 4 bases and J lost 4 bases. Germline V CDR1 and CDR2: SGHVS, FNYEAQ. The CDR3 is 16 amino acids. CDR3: CASSSGLAGGVYEQYF. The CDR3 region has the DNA TGTGCCAGCAGCTCGGGGTTAGCGGGAGGAGTATACGAGCAGTACTTC.

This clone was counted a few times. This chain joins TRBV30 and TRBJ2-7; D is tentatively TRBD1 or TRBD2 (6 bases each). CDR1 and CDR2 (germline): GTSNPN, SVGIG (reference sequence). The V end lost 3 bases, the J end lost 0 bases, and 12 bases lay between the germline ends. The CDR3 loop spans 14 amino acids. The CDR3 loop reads CAWRFGGPSYEQYF. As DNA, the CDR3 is TGTGCCTGGAGATTTGGGGGGCCCTCCTACGAGCAGTACTTC.

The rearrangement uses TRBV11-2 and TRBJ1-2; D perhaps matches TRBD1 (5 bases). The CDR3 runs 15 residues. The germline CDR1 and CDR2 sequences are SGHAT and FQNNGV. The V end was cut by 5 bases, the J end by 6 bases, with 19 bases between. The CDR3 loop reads CASSPLTGRGDGYTF. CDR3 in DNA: TGTGCCAGCAGCCCCCTTACGGGGAGAGGGGATGGCTACACCTTC.

CDR3 in DNA: TGTGCCAGCAGAAAGTCGGGGGACAGCACTGAAGCTTTCTTT. This translates into CASRKSGDSTEAFF. The chain combines TRBV9 with TRBJ1-1, with 7 positions matching TRBD1. The CDR3 totals 14 residues. V was pared by 5 bases and J by 4 bases, with 8 bases of the junction left unmatched. Germline assignment: CDR1 SGDLS and CDR2 YYNGEE.

CDR3 amino acids: CASSLVGTSGASTDTQYF. CDR3 bases: TGTGCCAGCAGCTTAGTTGGGACTAGCGGTGCGAGCACAGATACGCAGTATTTT. The rearrangement links TRBV7-2 to TRBJ2-3; 11 nucleotides line up with TRBD2. J lost 0 bases, V lost 1 base, and 6 bases had no gene match. CDR1 is SGHTA, CDR2 FQGNSA, per germline. The length of the CDR3 is 18 residues.

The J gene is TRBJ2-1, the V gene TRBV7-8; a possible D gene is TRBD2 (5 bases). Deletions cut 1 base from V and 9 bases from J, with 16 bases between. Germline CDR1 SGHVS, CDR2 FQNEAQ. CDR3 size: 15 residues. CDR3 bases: TGTGCCAGCAGCTTAGGGCTTCCCTCCACTAGTGAGCAGTTCTTC. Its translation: CASSLGLPSTSEQFF.

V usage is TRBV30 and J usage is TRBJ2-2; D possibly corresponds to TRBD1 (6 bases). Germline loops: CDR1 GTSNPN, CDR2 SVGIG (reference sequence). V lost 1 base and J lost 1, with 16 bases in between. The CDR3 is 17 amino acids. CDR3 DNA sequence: TGTGCCTGGAGTGGGATTCGGGACACTCGGAACACCGGGGAGCTGTTTTTT. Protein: CAWSGIRDTRNTGELFF.

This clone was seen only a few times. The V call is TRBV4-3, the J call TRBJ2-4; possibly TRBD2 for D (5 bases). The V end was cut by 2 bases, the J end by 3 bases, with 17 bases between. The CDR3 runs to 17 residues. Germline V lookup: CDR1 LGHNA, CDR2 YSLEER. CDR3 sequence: CASSQQTSLLGKNIQYF. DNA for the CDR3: TGCGCCAGCAGCCAACAAACTTCCCTACTAGGCAAAAACATTCAGTACTTC.

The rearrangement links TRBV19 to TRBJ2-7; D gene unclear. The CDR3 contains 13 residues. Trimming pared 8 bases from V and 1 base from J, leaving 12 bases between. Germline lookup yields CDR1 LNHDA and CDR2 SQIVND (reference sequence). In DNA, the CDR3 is TGTGCCAGTTCGGCAGATTTATCCTACGAGCAGTACTTC. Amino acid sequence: CASSADLSYEQYF.

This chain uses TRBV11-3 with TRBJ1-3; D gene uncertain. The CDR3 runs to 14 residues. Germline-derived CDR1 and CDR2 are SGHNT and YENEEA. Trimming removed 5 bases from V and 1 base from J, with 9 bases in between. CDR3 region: CASSEGLSGNTIYF. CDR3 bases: TGTGCCAGCAGCGAAGGGCTGTCTGGAAACACCATATATTTT. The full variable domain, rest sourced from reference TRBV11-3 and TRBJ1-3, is EAGVVQSPRYKIIEKKQPVAFWCNPISGHNTLYWYLQNLGQGPELLIRYENEEAVDDSQLPKDRFSAERLKGVDSTLKIQPAELGDSAVYLCASSEGLSGNTIYFGEGSWLTVV.

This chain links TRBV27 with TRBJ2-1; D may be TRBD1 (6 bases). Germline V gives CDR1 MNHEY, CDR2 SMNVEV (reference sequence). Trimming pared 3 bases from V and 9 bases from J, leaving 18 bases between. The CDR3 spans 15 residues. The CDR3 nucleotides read TGTGCCAGCAGTTTGGGACCCAGGGGTGCGGGTGAGCAGTTCTTC. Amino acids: CASSLGPRGAGEQFF.

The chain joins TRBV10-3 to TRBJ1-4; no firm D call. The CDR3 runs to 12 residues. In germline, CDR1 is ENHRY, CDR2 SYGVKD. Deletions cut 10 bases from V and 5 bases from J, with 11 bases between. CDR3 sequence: CATTDLNEKLFF. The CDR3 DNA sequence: TGTGCCACCACTGACCTAAATGAAAAACTGTTTTTT.

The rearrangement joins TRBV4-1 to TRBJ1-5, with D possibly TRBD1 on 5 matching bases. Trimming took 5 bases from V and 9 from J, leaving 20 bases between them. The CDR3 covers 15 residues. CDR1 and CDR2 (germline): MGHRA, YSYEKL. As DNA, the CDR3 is TGCGCCAGCAGCATACTACCCCGCCGGGACGCGCCCCAGCATTTT. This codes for CASSILPRRDAPQHF.

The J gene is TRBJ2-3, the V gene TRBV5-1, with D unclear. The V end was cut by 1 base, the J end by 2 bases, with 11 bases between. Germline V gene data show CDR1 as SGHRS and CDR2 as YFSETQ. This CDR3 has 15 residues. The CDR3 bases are TGCGCCAGCAGCTTGAGACAACCGCCCACAGATACGCAGTATTTT. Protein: CASSLRQPPTDTQYF.

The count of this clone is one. CDR3 DNA: TGTGCCAGCAGCTCCCCTCCGGGGTCAGCTAACTATGGCTACACCTTC. Translating it yields CASSSPPGSANYGYTF. The genes are TRBV5-6 and TRBJ1-2; D gene ambiguous. CDR3 length equals 16 residues. Germline V lookup: CDR1 SGHDT, CDR2 YYEEEE. Trimming took off 3 bases at V and 0 bases at J, with 15 bases between the two ends.

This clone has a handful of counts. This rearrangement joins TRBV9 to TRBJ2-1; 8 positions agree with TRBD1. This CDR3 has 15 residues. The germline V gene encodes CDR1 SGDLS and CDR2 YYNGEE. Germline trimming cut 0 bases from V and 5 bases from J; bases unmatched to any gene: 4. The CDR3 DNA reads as TGTGCCAGCAGCGTAGCCCTGACAGGGGACAATGAGCAGTTCTTC. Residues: CASSVALTGDNEQFF.

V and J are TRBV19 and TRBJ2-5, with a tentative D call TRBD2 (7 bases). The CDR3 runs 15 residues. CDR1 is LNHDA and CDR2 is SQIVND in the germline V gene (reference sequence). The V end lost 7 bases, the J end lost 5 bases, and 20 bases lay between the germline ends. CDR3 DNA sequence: TGTGCCAGTACGTTTTCGGGGGGCCTCCCTGAGACCCAGTACTTC. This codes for CASTFSGGLPETQYF.